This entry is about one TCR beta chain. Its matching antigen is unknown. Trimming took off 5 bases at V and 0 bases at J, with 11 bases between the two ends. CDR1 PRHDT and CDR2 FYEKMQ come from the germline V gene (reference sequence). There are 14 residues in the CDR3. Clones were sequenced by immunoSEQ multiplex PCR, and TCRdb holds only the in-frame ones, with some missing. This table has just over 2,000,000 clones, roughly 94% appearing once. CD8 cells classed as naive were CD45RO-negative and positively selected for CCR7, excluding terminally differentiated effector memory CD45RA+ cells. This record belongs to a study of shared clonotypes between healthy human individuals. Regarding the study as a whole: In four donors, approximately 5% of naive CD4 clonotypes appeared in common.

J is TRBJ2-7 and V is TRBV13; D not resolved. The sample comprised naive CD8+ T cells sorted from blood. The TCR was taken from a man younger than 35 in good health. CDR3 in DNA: TGTGCCAGCAGCATTATGGGTTACTCCTACGAGCAGTACTTC. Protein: CASSIMGYSYEQYF.